This T cell receptor (beta chain) was profiled in a study of a mutant IDH1 vaccine in newly diagnosed glioma. Profiling relied on immunoSEQ multiplex PCR, and the TCRdb table lists in-frame clones only, not all of them. Of approximately 41,000 clones listed, 60% to 85% are singletons. Time point: week 23, last vaccination. The vaccine gave 300 ug of a 20-mer mutant IDH1 peptide subcutaneously per dose. This clone was picked up many times. Its cognate antigen is unknown. Sequenced material: PBMCs, taken from a glioma patient whose treatment included an IDH1 peptide vaccine. The origin of this receptor is a woman in her thirties or forties with glioma. Some clones in this sample may be carry-over from other donors' samples.

CDR3 in DNA: TGCAGCGTTGAAGATCGCGGGACAGCCACCGGGGAGCTGTTTTTT. It specifies CSVEDRGTATGELFF. The chain uses TRBV29-1 and TRBJ2-2, with D possibly being TRBD1 (7 bases). Trimming pared 0 bases from V and 4 bases from J, leaving 12 bases between. The CDR3 spans 15 residues. Germline CDR1 SQVTM, CDR2 ANQGSEA.